This is a list of T cell receptor beta chains from one sample in a study of blood T cell repertoires in COVID-19. Assay used: immunoSEQ multiplex PCR; TCRdb lists only in-frame clones, some missing. Of roughly 82,000 clones in the sample, around 80% are singletons; the top ten hold over 15%. The sample comprised peripheral blood. These receptors were obtained from a woman aged 60-75 years with acute or convalescent COVID-19. Each CDR3 is given without its conserved first and last residue. Each record gives: V gene, J gene, CDR3 protein.

v_gene: TRBV4-2
j_gene: TRBJ2-3
CDR3aa: ASSQLGLAGDERDTQY

v_gene: TRBV28
j_gene: TRBJ1-3
CDR3aa: ASSGSGQGADTIY

v_gene: TRBV9
j_gene: TRBJ1-3
CDR3aa: ASSVEPTTPNGNTIY

v_gene: TRBV12-3/TRBV12-4
j_gene: TRBJ1-2
CDR3aa: ASREQGDYGYT

v_gene: TRBV19
j_gene: TRBJ1-3
CDR3aa: ASSLFRTLLNSGNTIY

v_gene: TRBV6-1
j_gene: TRBJ1-5
CDR3aa: ASSESGGAYSNQPQH

v_gene: TRBV7-8
j_gene: TRBJ1-2
CDR3aa: ASRSTPDGYT

v_gene: TRBV5-1
j_gene: TRBJ2-6
CDR3aa: ASRGDSGANVLT

v_gene: TRBV2
j_gene: TRBJ1-1
CDR3aa: ASSLEVNTEAF

v_gene: TRBV6-5
j_gene: TRBJ1-5
CDR3aa: ASSWTGVYQPQH

v_gene: TRBV6-2/TRBV6-3
j_gene: TRBJ2-3
CDR3aa: ASSYLGAGASDTQY

v_gene: TRBV3-1/TRBV3-2
j_gene: TRBJ2-7
CDR3aa: ASSQGQVSYEQY

v_gene: TRBV6-5
j_gene: TRBJ2-7
CDR3aa: ASCRQGAYEQY

v_gene: TRBV5-1
j_gene: TRBJ2-7
CDR3aa: ASRGDFAGEQY

v_gene: TRBV7-8
j_gene: TRBJ2-1
CDR3aa: ASSLPSGEQF

v_gene: TRBV19
j_gene: TRBJ2-3
CDR3aa: ASSITPTNVDTQY

v_gene: TRBV14
j_gene: TRBJ2-5
CDR3aa: ASSQWDTDQETQY

v_gene: TRBV6-1
j_gene: TRBJ1-1
CDR3aa: ASSEAPGTRGEAF

v_gene: TRBV7-2
j_gene: TRBJ2-3
CDR3aa: ASSLDGTDTQY

v_gene: TRBV4-3
j_gene: TRBJ1-2
CDR3aa: ASSQDIQGARGYT

v_gene: TRBV27
j_gene: TRBJ2-7
CDR3aa: ASSLPPRYATTGAEQY

v_gene: TRBV6-1
j_gene: TRBJ2-7
CDR3aa: ASSEERGRVYEQY

v_gene: TRBV30
j_gene: TRBJ1-4
CDR3aa: AWSVRLSGRGQNEKLF

v_gene: TRBV7-9
j_gene: TRBJ2-5
CDR3aa: ASSFGGLAGVETQY

v_gene: TRBV28
j_gene: TRBJ2-7
CDR3aa: ASSPPRGSSYEQY

v_gene: TRBV30
j_gene: TRBJ2-7
CDR3aa: AWVRDRVTYEQY

v_gene: TRBV9
j_gene: TRBJ2-7
CDR3aa: ASSVAPQIPHEQY

v_gene: TRBV5-4
j_gene: TRBJ2-1
CDR3aa: ASSFLQPGEQF

v_gene: TRBV3-1/TRBV3-2
j_gene: TRBJ2-1
CDR3aa: ASSLPSDNEQF

v_gene: TRBV10-1
j_gene: TRBJ2-1
CDR3aa: ASSPGLAGGRRKF

v_gene: TRBV6-1
j_gene: TRBJ1-4
CDR3aa: ASSQGVLNEKLF

v_gene: TRBV7-9
j_gene: TRBJ2-5
CDR3aa: ASSLTAETQY

v_gene: TRBV6-2/TRBV6-3
j_gene: TRBJ2-7
CDR3aa: ASSWRRDEQY

v_gene: TRBV14
j_gene: TRBJ2-1
CDR3aa: ASSQEASYNEQF

v_gene: TRBV5-1
j_gene: TRBJ2-7
CDR3aa: ASSTDRVSSYEQY

v_gene: TRBV6-6
j_gene: TRBJ2-3
CDR3aa: ASSYAGVGTDTQY

v_gene: TRBV24-1
j_gene: TRBJ2-1
CDR3aa: ATGTRSGIGSYNEQF

v_gene: TRBV5-4
j_gene: TRBJ2-6
CDR3aa: ASSMGLAGVGSGANVLT

v_gene: TRBV7-7
j_gene: TRBJ2-3
CDR3aa: ASSKLAGFTDTQY

v_gene: TRBV7-6
j_gene: TRBJ2-1
CDR3aa: ASSYPGTSGRAGYIEQF

v_gene: TRBV2
j_gene: TRBJ1-4
CDR3aa: ASSPGMTNEKLF

v_gene: TRBV5-1
j_gene: TRBJ2-7
CDR3aa: ASSLEGVGYEQY

v_gene: TRBV6-5
j_gene: TRBJ1-2
CDR3aa: ASSLTDRAYGYT

v_gene: TRBV30
j_gene: TRBJ2-1
CDR3aa: AWGLAGGHDEQF

v_gene: TRBV7-2
j_gene: TRBJ1-2
CDR3aa: ASSPSRQGDYGYT

v_gene: TRBV19
j_gene: TRBJ2-3
CDR3aa: ASSISRPSTDTQY

v_gene: TRBV4-2
j_gene: TRBJ2-1
CDR3aa: ASSQELAGGQNEQF

v_gene: TRBV6-5
j_gene: TRBJ1-2
CDR3aa: ASSYSGLTGGYT

v_gene: TRBV11-3
j_gene: TRBJ1-1
CDR3aa: ASSPGTGGVLAEAF

v_gene: TRBV2
j_gene: TRBJ1-3
CDR3aa: ASKDRVSGNTIY

v_gene: TRBV24-1
j_gene: TRBJ2-1
CDR3aa: ATSDLRGGREVNEQF

v_gene: TRBV7-2
j_gene: TRBJ2-3
CDR3aa: ASSLVPLGTPGTDTQY